Listed here are 8 T cell receptor beta chains from one sample, sequenced in a study of kidney transplant recipient with SARS-CoV-2 infection. From the reads, TCRdb called clonotypes with MiXCR, one entry per CDR3 protein. This sample has roughly 250,000 distinct CDR3 sequences, with 29% found just once. Sequencing was performed on a blood sample, taken at baseline and on roughly day 120 from a kidney transplant recipient. The receptors were gathered from a male patient aged 25-45 years who had COVID-19 and was a kidney transplant recipient. Certain T cells may be donor cells from the graft.

To note about this clonotype: The junction departs from germline at one end; a sequencing error may be responsible. The chain employs TRBV7-2 and TRBJ2-1; no reliable D call. Germline-derived CDR1 and CDR2 are SGHTA and FQGNSA. The CDR3 consists of 11 residues. In DNA form, the CDR3 reads TGTGCCTGCAGCTCCGACAATGAGCAGTTCTTC. Its translation is CACSSDNEQFF. Drawing the rest from reference TRBV7-2 and TRBJ2-1, the complete variable domain is GAGVSQSPSNKVTEKGKDVELRCDPISGHTALYWYRQSLGQGLEFLIYFQGNSAPDKSGLPSDRFSAERTGGSVSTLTIQRTQQEDSAVYLCACSSDNEQFFGPGTRLTVL.

This clonotype was recorded a few times. The genes are TRBV6-1 and TRBJ1-2; the D is unclear. Trimming shortened V by 1 base and J by 4 bases, and 19 bases separated the two germline ends. This CDR3 comprises 17 residues. Per germline, CDR1 MNHNS and CDR2 SASEGT. CDR3 residues: CASSEDNCIGKTYGYTF. The CDR3 DNA follows: TGTGCCAGCAGTGAAGACAACTGCATCGGAAAGACCTATGGCTACACCTTC.

Many counts were recorded for this clonotype. V is TRBV24-1 and J is TRBJ1-2; D not certain. The CDR3 runs 17 residues. V gave up 5 bases and J gave up 4 bases, with 22 bases separating them. The germline V gene encodes CDR1 KGHDR and CDR2 SFDVKD. DNA for the CDR3: TGTGCCACCAGTGGTCCCCATAGTACCAGAAAGACCTATGGCTACACCTTC. This translates into CATSGPHSTRKTYGYTF.

Concerning this clonotype itself: One junction end disagrees with the germline gene, perhaps due to a read error. V gene TRBV11-2 combines with J gene TRBJ1-2; unclear D gene. Germline loops: CDR1 SGHAT, CDR2 FQNNGV. This CDR3 comprises 17 residues. The CDR3 loop is CASSCIGTSRKTYGYAF. DNA of the CDR3: TGTGCCAGCAGCTGTATTGGAACAAGCAGAAAGACCTATGGCTACGCCTTC.

This chain uses TRBV19 with TRBJ2-7; TRBD1 matches at 8 bases. The CDR3 sequence is 14 residues long. The ends lost 11 bases at V and 4 bases at J; junction bases unmatched: 13. CDR1 is LNHDA and CDR2 is SQIVND in the germline V gene (reference sequence). Written as DNA, the CDR3 is TGTGCCGCCCAAGCTACAGGGGGAGTTTACGAGCAGTACTTC. This codes for CAAQATGGVYEQYF.

This clonotype was recorded many times. The V call is TRBV6-2 or TRBV6-3, the J call TRBJ1-2; D remains ambiguous. The ends were cut back, 5 bases at V and 4 bases at J, with 23 bases in the middle. Per the germline V gene, CDR1 is MNHEY and CDR2 is SVGEGT. This CDR3 is 17 amino acids long. CDR3 sequence reads: CASSIRVCIGKTYGYTF. The CDR3 region has the DNA TGTGCCAGCAGTATTCGTGTCTGCATCGGAAAGACCTATGGCTACACCTTC.

This clonotype was seen only a few times. V gene TRBV7-9 combines with J gene TRBJ2-1; weak D call: TRBD1 (5 bases). This CDR3 contains 15 residues. Per germline, CDR1 SEHNR and CDR2 FQNEAQ (reference sequence). Trimming took 7 bases from V and 0 from J, leaving 13 bases between them. CDR3 protein: CASKIQASSYNEQFF. The DNA of the CDR3 is TGTGCCAGCAAGATACAGGCGAGCTCCTACAATGAGCAGTTCTTC.

This clonotype was seen only a few times. The gene calls are TRBV29-1 and TRBJ2-3; a weak D match, TRBD2 (6 bases). V lost 6 bases, J lost 4 bases, and 17 bases lay in between. This CDR3 is built from 14 residues. The germline CDR1 and CDR2 sequences are SQVTM and ANQGSEA. CDR3 sequence (DNA): TGCAGCGTGAGACTAGTTTTGGGGCCAGATACGCAGTATTTT. This sequence encodes CSVRLVLGPDTQYF.